Sequencing of this T cell receptor beta chain was carried out in a study of T cell repertoires in cytomegalovirus infection. J lost 5 bases, V lost 5 bases, and 9 bases had no gene match. The CDR3 is 15 amino acids. CDR1 and CDR2 from the germline V gene are SEHNR and FQNEAQ (reference sequence). TCRdb re-derived calls from the reads in MiXCR, one entry per CDR3 protein. Of 250,000 to 350,000 distinct CDR3 sequences listed, about 25% are singletons. V usage is TRBV7-9 and J usage is TRBJ2-1; 7 bases line up with TRBD2. The receptor comes from a human donor in good health (CMV status not recorded). Some clones in this sample may be carry-over from other donors' samples. Sequenced: PBMCs. The CDR3 spells CASSLHAGTNNEQFF. The DNA of the CDR3 is TGTGCCAGCAGCCTCCACGCCGGGACTAACAATGAGCAGTTCTTC.